This TCR beta chain is from a study of identical twins' blood T cells. This clonotype was seen a few times. TCRdb itself ran the 5' RACE reads through MiXCR, one entry per CDR3 protein. Of about 370,000 distinct CDR3 sequences in the sample, 25% to 35% are singletons; the top ten hold 6.1%. This CDR3 has 17 residues. V trimming: 1 base; J trimming: 2 bases; junction bases outside the gene matches: 8. Three pairs of healthy female monozygous twins were the donors. The source is a woman aged 18 to 49 in good health. The sample was PBMCs. The chain combines TRBV12-3 or TRBV12-4 with TRBJ2-3; 8 bases align to TRBD1. The DNA for the CDR3 is TGTGCCAGCAGTTTAGGGCCGGACAGGGAATTCACAGATACGCAGTATTTT. Its protein product is CASSLGPDREFTDTQYF.